These 29 T cell receptor beta chains share one sample of origin, sequenced in a study of a mutant IDH1 vaccine in newly diagnosed glioma. The time point was: week 23, last vaccination. The investigators gave 300 ug of mutant IDH1 20-mer peptide in each vaccine dose, together with topical imiquimod. The antigens these receptors bind are not known. Some clones are missing from TCRdb's copy, which holds only in-frame ones; the method was immunoSEQ multiplex PCR. The data hold 40,000 or so clones, with roughly 83% observed a single time. The source was PBMCs, collected from a glioma patient whose treatment included an IDH1 peptide vaccine. These receptors were collected from a woman under 30 with glioma. Some clones in this sample may be carry-over from other donors' samples.

This rearrangement joins TRBV7-9 to TRBJ2-1, with unresolved D. Trimming pared 5 bases from V and 4 bases from J, leaving 12 bases between. Germline CDR1 and CDR2: SEHNR and FQNEAQ (reference sequence). The CDR3 sequence is 14 residues long. The CDR3 protein is CASSARVLYNEQFF. The CDR3 DNA is TGTGCCAGCAGCGCCCGGGTTCTGTACAATGAGCAGTTCTTC.

The CDR3 sequence is CASLQQNTGELFF. CDR3 nucleotide sequence: TGTGCCAGCCTCCAACAGAACACCGGGGAGCTGTTTTTT. This sequence joins TRBV6-5 and TRBJ2-2; no definite D call. V was pared by 8 bases and J by 1 base, with 8 bases between. The CDR3 covers 13 residues. Germline CDR1 MNHEY, CDR2 SVGAGI.

The chain joins TRBV6-1 to TRBJ2-7; TRBD2 is a possible D gene (5 bases). CDR1 MNHNS and CDR2 SASEGT come from the germline V gene. This CDR3 comprises 17 residues. V was shortened by 3 bases and J by 7 bases, with 25 bases between the two germline ends. As DNA, the CDR3 is TGTGCCAGCAGTGAGCAGATTGCGACGGCTATCAGGAGGGAGCAGTACTTC. Protein product: CASSEQIATAIRREQYF.

The V gene is TRBV14, the J gene TRBJ1-6; D gene uncertain. CDR1 and CDR2 (germline): SGHDN, FVKESK. The V gene lost 1 base and the J gene lost 0 bases, with 4 bases spanning the gap. The CDR3 is made up of 15 amino acids. The CDR3 nucleotides read TGTGCCAGCAGCCAAGGATACTCCTATAATTCACCCCTCCACTTT. This sequence encodes CASSQGYSYNSPLHF.

This chain joins TRBV9 and TRBJ1-1; TRBD1 is a possible D gene (5 bases). The CDR3 sequence is 17 residues long. CDR1 is SGDLS and CDR2 is YYNGEE in the germline V gene. V was cut by 4 bases and J by 3 bases, with 22 bases left in between. The CDR3 loop reads CASSPAQGVRGYTEAFF. Here the CDR3 DNA reads TGTGCCAGCAGCCCCGCTCAAGGGGTGAGAGGGTACACTGAAGCTTTCTTT.

This chain uses TRBV27 with TRBJ1-2; the match to TRBD1 covers 8 bases. From germline, CDR1 is MNHEY and CDR2 SMNVEV (reference sequence). Unmatched junction bases numbered 13, after V lost 4 bases and J lost 6 bases. The CDR3 consists of 16 residues. DNA of the CDR3: TGTGCCAGCAGTTCTTTTGGGGGGACAGGTCTGAATGGCTACACCTTC. Translating it yields CASSSFGGTGLNGYTF.

Details on this clone: The junction shows a germline mismatch at one end, possibly a read error. J is TRBJ2-5 and V is TRBV25-1; 11 bases line up with TRBD2. The germline gives CDR1 MGHDK, CDR2 SYGVNS. The CDR3 is made up of 15 amino acids. This CDR3 is CASSEVAGGRETQYF. CDR3 nucleotides: TGTGCCAGCAGTGAGGTAGCGGGAGGGCGGGAGACTCAGTACTTC.

V gene TRBV4-1 combines with J gene TRBJ2-6; D remains unclear. Germline V gives CDR1 MGHRA, CDR2 YSYEKL. V gave up 4 bases and J gave up 2 bases, with 12 bases separating them. The CDR3 sequence is 16 residues long. CDR3 residues: CASSLQVTPGANVLTF. In nucleotides, the CDR3 is TGCGCCAGCAGCCTCCAAGTGACCCCTGGGGCCAACGTCCTGACTTTC.

The chain's CDR3 is CASSMGFSGNTIYF. The CDR3 coding sequence is TGTGCCAGTAGTATGGGGTTCTCTGGAAACACCATATATTTT. This chain uses TRBV19 with TRBJ1-3; D remains unclear. This CDR3 comprises 14 residues. Between the trimmed V and J ends, which lost 3 bases and 0 bases, there was a span of 6 bases. Germline V gene data show CDR1 as LNHDA and CDR2 as SQIVND (reference sequence).

The V and J genes are TRBV5-5 and TRBJ2-2; 9 nucleotides align to TRBD2. The V gene's germline CDR1 is SGHKS and CDR2 YYEKEE (reference sequence). CDR3 size: 16 residues. Losses at the gene ends were 5 bases for V and 0 bases for J; bases not matched to a gene: 5. The CDR3 loop reads CASRVAGGANTGELFF. As DNA, the CDR3 is TGTGCCAGCAGGGTCGCGGGGGGGGCGAACACCGGGGAGCTGTTTTTT.

The rearrangement links TRBV6-1 to TRBJ1-4; D is ambiguous. V dropped 2 bases and J dropped 9 bases, with 4 bases sitting between them. CDR1 and CDR2 from the germline V gene are MNHNS and SASEGT. This CDR3 spans 11 amino acids. CDR3 amino acids: CASSESKKLFF. For the CDR3, the DNA is TGTGCCAGCAGTGAAAGCAAAAAACTGTTTTTT.

The CDR3 DNA reads TGTGCCAGCAGCCTACAGGGAACTGAAGCTTTCTTT. Amino acid sequence: CASSLQGTEAFF. The chain has TRBV2 and TRBJ1-1; D might be TRBD1 (6 bases). With 6 bases removed from V and 5 bases from J, the gap between germline ends came to 10 bases. CDR1 SNHLY and CDR2 FYNNEI come from the germline V gene. This CDR3 has 12 amino acids.

V usage is TRBV10-3 and J usage is TRBJ1-5, with a weak D call TRBD1 (5 bases). V was cut by 4 bases and J by 1 base, with 8 bases left in between. This CDR3 spans 14 amino acids. Per germline, CDR1 ENHRY and CDR2 SYGVKD. CDR3: CAISGRGSNQPQHF. The DNA of the CDR3 is TGTGCCATCAGTGGGAGGGGAAGCAATCAGCCCCAGCATTTT.

This clone has only a few counts. The J gene is TRBJ1-5, the V gene TRBV28; a weak D match, TRBD1 (5 bases). The CDR3 has 17 amino acids. Per the germline V gene, CDR1 is MDHEN and CDR2 is SYDVKM. Trimming shortened V by 0 bases and J by 2 bases, and 14 bases separated the two germline ends. The CDR3 region is CASSLWAGMGGNQPQHF. For the CDR3, the DNA is TGTGCCAGCAGTTTATGGGCAGGGATGGGTGGCAATCAGCCCCAGCATTTT. Supplemented by reference TRBV28 and TRBJ1-5, the full variable domain reads DVKVTQSSRYLVKRTGEKVFLECVQDMDHENMFWYRQDPGLGLRLIYFSYDVKMKEKGDIPEGYSVSREKKERFSLILESASTNQTSMYLCASSLWAGMGGNQPQHFGDGTRLSIL.

The chain recombines TRBV11-3 with TRBJ2-5; D may be TRBD1 (7 bases). Trimming cost V 4 bases and J 2 bases, with 14 bases left between them. Germline values: CDR1 SGHNT, CDR2 YENEEA. The CDR3 length is 15 residues. The chain's CDR3 is CASSSGGTTQETQYF. The CDR3 DNA follows: TGTGCCAGCAGCTCAGGGGGGACGACGCAAGAGACCCAGTACTTC.

The J gene is TRBJ2-2, the V gene TRBV19; D may be TRBD1 or TRBD2 (5 bases each). The V and J ends lost 5 bases and 5 bases respectively, with 12 bases between them. There are 14 residues in the CDR3. Looked up from germline, CDR1 is LNHDA and CDR2 is SQIVND (reference sequence). CDR3 DNA: TGTGCCAGTAGTGCTGGGACGGGAACCGGGGAGCTGTTTTTT. It translates to CASSAGTGTGELFF.

The V gene is TRBV11-3, the J gene TRBJ2-1; D unresolved. The CDR3 runs 14 residues. Germline CDR1 and CDR2: SGHNT and YENEEA. V lost 2 bases, J lost 3 bases, and 8 bases lay in between. The DNA of the CDR3 is TGTGCCAGCAGCTTACTCGGCGTCTACAATGAGCAGTTCTTC. Its protein product is CASSLLGVYNEQFF.

The sample holds one count of this clone. V is TRBV5-1 and J is TRBJ1-1, with D tentatively TRBD1 (5 bases). The CDR3 totals 14 residues. CDR1 and CDR2 from the germline V gene are SGHRS and YFSETQ. Trimming took 4 bases from V and 1 from J, leaving 11 bases between them. In DNA form, the CDR3 reads TGCGCCAGCAGCGAGTCGGGGACGAACACTGAAGCTTTCTTT. Translation gives CASSESGTNTEAFF.

The chain combines TRBV5-4 with TRBJ2-1, with 7 bases aligning to TRBD1. CDR1 is SGHNT, CDR2 YYREEE, per germline (reference sequence). The CDR3 covers 13 residues. The ends lost 4 bases at V and 7 bases at J; junction bases unmatched: 5. CDR3 nucleotides: TGTGCCAGCAGCCAGGACAGGTCAAATGAGCAGTTCTTC. This encodes CASSQDRSNEQFF.

The V call is TRBV11-2, the J call TRBJ1-1; D is ambiguous. The ends were cut back, 5 bases at V and 8 bases at J, with 15 bases in the middle. Germline values: CDR1 SGHAT, CDR2 FQNNGV. This CDR3 contains 13 residues. For the CDR3, the DNA is TGTGCCAGCAGCCCAGATTTTTTCCGAGAAGCTTTCTTT. It translates to CASSPDFFREAFF.

V and J are TRBV15 and TRBJ2-7; perhaps D is TRBD1 or TRBD2 (5 bases each). Germline V gives CDR1 LNHNV, CDR2 YYDKDF (reference sequence). The CDR3 spans 15 residues. The germline V and J ends were trimmed by 1 base and 4 bases, with 14 bases remaining between them. This CDR3 is CATSRGPGANYEQYF. CDR3 nucleotides: TGTGCCACCAGCAGAGGACCCGGGGCCAATTACGAGCAGTACTTC. The full variable domain, rest sourced from reference TRBV15 and TRBJ2-7, is DAMVIQNPRYQVTQFGKPVTLSCSQTLNHNVMYWYQQKSSQAPKLLFHYYDKDFNNEADTPDNFQSRRPNTSFCFLDIRSPGLGDTAMYLCATSRGPGANYEQYFGPGTRLTVT.

The rearrangement links TRBV29-1 to TRBJ1-2; 9 nucleotides align to TRBD1. This CDR3 comprises 13 residues. J lost 3 bases, V lost 5 bases, and 4 bases had no gene match. Germline CDR1 and CDR2: SQVTM and ANQGSEA. The CDR3 loop reads CSVTGGADYGYTF. The CDR3 bases are TGCAGCGTTACAGGGGGCGCAGACTATGGCTACACCTTC. Based on the CDR3 plus reference TRBV29-1 and TRBJ1-2, the full variable domain is SAVISQKPSRDICQRGTSLTIQCQVDSQVTMMFWYRQQPGQSLTLIATANQGSEATYESGFVIDKFPISRPNLTFSTLTVSNMSPEDSSIYLCSVTGGADYGYTFGSGTRLTVV.

V and J are TRBV20-1 and TRBJ2-2; weak D call: TRBD1 (5 bases). The V end lost 4 bases, the J end lost 5 bases, and 5 bases lay between the germline ends. Per the germline V gene, CDR1 is DFQATT and CDR2 is SNEGSKA (reference sequence). The CDR3 runs 11 residues. For the CDR3, the DNA is TGCAGTGCTAAGGGGACCGGGGAGCTGTTTTTT. Translating gives CSAKGTGELFF.

The rearrangement links TRBV7-8 to TRBJ1-2; D may be TRBD1 (5 bases). CDR1 SGHVS and CDR2 FQNEAQ come from the germline V gene. The CDR3 loop spans 12 amino acids. The V gene lost 4 bases and the J gene lost 7 bases, with 10 bases spanning the gap. CDR3 DNA: TGTGCCAGCAGCTCCGGGGCTGGTGGCTACACCTTC. As protein: CASSSGAGGYTF.

The chain uses TRBV7-9 and TRBJ2-7; 7 bases fit TRBD1. V dropped 5 bases and J dropped 3; count of bases not matched to a gene: 7. Germline CDR1 and CDR2: SEHNR and FQNEAQ (reference sequence). This CDR3 has 14 amino acids. CDR3 in amino acids: CASSLPGQSYEQYF. For the CDR3, the DNA is TGTGCCAGCAGCCTCCCGGGACAGAGCTACGAGCAGTACTTC. Supplemented by reference TRBV7-9 and TRBJ2-7, the full variable domain reads DTGVSQNPRHKITKRGQNVTFRCDPISEHNRLYWYRQTLGQGPEFLTYFQNEAQLEKSRLLSDRFSAERPKGSFSTLEIQRTEQGDSAMYLCASSLPGQSYEQYFGPGTRLTVT.

For this clone: One end of the junction is discordant with germline, which a read error may explain. The chain links TRBV2 to TRBJ1-5; D gene uncertain. Germline V gives CDR1 SNHLY, CDR2 FYNNEI. The CDR3 is 13 amino acids. Written as DNA, the CDR3 is TGTGCCAGCAGTGAAGAAGTTGATCAACCCCAGCATTTT. Translation: CASSEEVDQPQHF.

This sequence joins TRBV25-1 and TRBJ2-3, with D uncertain. CDR1 is MGHDK and CDR2 is SYGVNS in the germline V gene. The V gene lost 4 bases and the J gene lost 6 bases, with 5 bases spanning the gap. The CDR3 covers 11 residues. In DNA form, the CDR3 reads TGTGCCAGCAGTGCGATCGATACGCAGTATTTT. Amino acid sequence: CASSAIDTQYF.

In DNA, the CDR3 is TGTGCCAGCAGCTTACTCCGTCCCGGGGGAGGGACTGAAGCTTTCTTT. It codes for CASSLLRPGGGTEAFF. J is TRBJ1-1 and V is TRBV7-9; tentatively, D is TRBD1 (5 bases). From germline, CDR1 is SEHNR and CDR2 FQNEAQ (reference sequence). The CDR3 has 16 residues. Trimming cost V 2 bases and J 5 bases, with 18 bases left between them.

This sequence joins TRBV19 and TRBJ2-2, with 11 nucleotides matching TRBD1. CDR1 is LNHDA, CDR2 SQIVND, per germline (reference sequence). J gave up 6 bases and V 5 bases, and 2 bases lay outside the gene matches. The CDR3 length is 14 residues. The chain's CDR3 is CASSGGQGAGELFF. Written as DNA, the CDR3 is TGTGCCAGTAGTGGGGGACAGGGGGCCGGGGAGCTGTTTTTT.